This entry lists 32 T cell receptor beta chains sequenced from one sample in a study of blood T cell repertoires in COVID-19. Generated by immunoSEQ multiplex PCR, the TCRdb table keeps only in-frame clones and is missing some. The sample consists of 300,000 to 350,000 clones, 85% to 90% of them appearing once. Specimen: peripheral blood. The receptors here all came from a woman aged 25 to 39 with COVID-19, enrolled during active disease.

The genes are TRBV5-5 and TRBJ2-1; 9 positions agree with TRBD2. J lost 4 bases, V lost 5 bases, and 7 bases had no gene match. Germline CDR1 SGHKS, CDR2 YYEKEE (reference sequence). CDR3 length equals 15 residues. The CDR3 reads CASSSGLADYNEQFF. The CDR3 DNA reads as TGTGCCAGCAGTTCGGGACTAGCAGATTACAATGAGCAGTTCTTC.

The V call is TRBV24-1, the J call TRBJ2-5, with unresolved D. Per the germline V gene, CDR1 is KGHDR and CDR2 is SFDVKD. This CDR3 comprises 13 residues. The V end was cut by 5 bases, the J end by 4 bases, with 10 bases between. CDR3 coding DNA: TGTGCCACCAGTGGGGCCTATGGAGAGACCCAGTACTTC. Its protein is CATSGAYGETQYF.

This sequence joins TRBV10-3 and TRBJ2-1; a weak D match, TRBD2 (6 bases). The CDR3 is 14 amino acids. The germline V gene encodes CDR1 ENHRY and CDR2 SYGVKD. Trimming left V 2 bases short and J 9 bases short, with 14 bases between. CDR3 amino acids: CAISEGGTRVEQFF. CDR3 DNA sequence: TGTGCCATCAGTGAGGGCGGGACGCGTGTTGAGCAGTTCTTC.

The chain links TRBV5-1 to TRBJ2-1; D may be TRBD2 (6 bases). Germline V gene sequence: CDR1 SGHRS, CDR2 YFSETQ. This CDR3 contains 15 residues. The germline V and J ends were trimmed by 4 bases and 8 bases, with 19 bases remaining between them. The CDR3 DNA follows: TGCGCCAGCAGCCAAAATAGCGGAGTCCCCCATGAGCAGTTCTTC. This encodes CASSQNSGVPHEQFF.

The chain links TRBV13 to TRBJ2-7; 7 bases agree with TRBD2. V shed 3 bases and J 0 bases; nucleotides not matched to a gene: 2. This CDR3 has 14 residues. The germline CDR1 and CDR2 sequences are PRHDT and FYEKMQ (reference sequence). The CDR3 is CASSFGRSSYEQYF. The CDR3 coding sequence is TGTGCCAGCAGCTTCGGGAGGAGCTCCTACGAGCAGTACTTC.

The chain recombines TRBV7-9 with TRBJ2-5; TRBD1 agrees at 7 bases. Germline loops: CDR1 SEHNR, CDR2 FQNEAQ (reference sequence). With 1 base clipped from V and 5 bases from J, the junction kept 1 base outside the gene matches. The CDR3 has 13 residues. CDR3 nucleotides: TGTGCCAGCAGCTTAGGGGGACAGGAGACCCAGTACTTC. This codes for CASSLGGQETQYF.

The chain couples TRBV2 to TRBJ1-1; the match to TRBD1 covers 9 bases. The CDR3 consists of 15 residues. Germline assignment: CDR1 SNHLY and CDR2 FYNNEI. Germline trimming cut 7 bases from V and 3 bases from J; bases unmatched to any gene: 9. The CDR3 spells CASIPRDRDDTEAFF. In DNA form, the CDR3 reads TGTGCCAGCATTCCCCGGGACAGGGATGACACTGAAGCTTTCTTT.

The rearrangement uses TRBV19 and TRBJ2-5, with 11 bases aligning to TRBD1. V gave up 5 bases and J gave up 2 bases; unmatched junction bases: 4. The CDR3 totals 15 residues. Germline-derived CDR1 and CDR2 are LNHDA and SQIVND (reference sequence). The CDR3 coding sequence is TGTGCCAGTAGTCCCCGGGACAGGGGGCAAGAGACCCAGTACTTC. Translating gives CASSPRDRGQETQYF.

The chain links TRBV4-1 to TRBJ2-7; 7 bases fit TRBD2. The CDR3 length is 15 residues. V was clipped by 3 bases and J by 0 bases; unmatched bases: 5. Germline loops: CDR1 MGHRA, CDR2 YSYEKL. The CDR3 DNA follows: TGCGCCAGCAGCCAGCTTGGGGGGGGCTCCTACGAGCAGTACTTC. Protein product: CASSQLGGGSYEQYF.

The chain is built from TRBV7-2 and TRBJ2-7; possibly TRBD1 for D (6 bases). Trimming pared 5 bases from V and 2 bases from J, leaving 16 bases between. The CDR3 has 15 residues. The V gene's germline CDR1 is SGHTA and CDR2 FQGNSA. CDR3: CASSPQGSGTYEQYF. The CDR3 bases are TGTGCCAGCAGCCCCCAGGGGAGTGGGACCTACGAGCAGTACTTC.

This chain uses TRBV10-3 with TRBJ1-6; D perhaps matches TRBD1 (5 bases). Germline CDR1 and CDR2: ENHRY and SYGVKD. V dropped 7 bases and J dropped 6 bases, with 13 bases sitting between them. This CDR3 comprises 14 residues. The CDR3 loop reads CAITPGTANSPLHF. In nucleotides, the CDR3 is TGTGCCATCACCCCCGGGACTGCTAATTCACCCCTCCACTTT.

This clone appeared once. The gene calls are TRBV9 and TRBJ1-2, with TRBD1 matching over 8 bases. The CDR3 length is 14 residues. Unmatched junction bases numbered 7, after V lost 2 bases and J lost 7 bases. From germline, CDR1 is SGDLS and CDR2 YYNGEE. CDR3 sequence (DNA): TGTGCCAGCAGCGTGTTTCAGGGGGCAGGTGGCTACACCTTC. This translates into CASSVFQGAGGYTF.

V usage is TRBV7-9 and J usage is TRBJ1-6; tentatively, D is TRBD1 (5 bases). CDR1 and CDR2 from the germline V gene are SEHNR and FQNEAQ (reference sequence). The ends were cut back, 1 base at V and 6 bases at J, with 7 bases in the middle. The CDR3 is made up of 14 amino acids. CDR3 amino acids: CASSLGGGNSPLHF. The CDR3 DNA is TGTGCCAGCAGCTTAGGGGGGGGTAATTCACCCCTCCACTTT.

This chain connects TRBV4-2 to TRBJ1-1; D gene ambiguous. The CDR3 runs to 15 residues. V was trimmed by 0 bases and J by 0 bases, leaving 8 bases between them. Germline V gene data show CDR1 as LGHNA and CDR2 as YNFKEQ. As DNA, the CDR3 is TGTGCCAGCAGCCAAGACTTGGGCATGAACACTGAAGCTTTCTTT. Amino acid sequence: CASSQDLGMNTEAFF.

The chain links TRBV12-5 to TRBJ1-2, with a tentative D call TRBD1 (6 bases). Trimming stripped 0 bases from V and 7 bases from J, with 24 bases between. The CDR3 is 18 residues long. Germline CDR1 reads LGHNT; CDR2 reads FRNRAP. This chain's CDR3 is CASGLVGLGRGELGGYTF. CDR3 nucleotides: TGTGCTAGTGGTTTGGTGGGCTTGGGCAGGGGAGAGCTTGGTGGCTACACCTTC.

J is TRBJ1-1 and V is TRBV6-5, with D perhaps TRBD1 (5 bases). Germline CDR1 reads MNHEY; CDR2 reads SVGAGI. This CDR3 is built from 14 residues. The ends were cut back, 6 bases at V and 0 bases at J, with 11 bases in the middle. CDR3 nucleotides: TGTGCCAGCAGCTGGGGCAGCATGAACACTGAAGCTTTCTTT. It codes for CASSWGSMNTEAFF.

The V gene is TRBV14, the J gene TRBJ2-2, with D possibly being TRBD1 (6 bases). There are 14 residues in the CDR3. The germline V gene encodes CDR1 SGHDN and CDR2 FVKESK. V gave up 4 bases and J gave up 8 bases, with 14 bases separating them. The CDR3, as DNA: TGTGCCAGCAGCCGGGCAGGGGCGTTGGGGGAGCTGTTTTTT. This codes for CASSRAGALGELFF.

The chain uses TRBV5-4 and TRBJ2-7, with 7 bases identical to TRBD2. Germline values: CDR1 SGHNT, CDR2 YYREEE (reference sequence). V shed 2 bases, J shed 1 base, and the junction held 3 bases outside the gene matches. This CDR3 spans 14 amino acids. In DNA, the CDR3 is TGTGCCAGCAGCTTAGCGGGAACATCCTACGAGCAGTACTTC. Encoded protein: CASSLAGTSYEQYF.

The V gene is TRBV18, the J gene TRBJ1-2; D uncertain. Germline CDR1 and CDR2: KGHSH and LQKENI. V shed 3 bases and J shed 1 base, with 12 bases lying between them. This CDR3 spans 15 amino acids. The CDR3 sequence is CASSPGRELNYGYTF. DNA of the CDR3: TGTGCCAGCTCACCTGGACGGGAACTTAACTATGGCTACACCTTC. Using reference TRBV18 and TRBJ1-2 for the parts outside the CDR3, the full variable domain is NAGVMQNPRHLVRRRGQEARLRCSPMKGHSHVYWYRQLPEEGLKFMVYLQKENIIDESGMPKERFSAEFPKEGPSILRIQQVVRGDSAAYFCASSPGRELNYGYTFGSGTRLTVV.

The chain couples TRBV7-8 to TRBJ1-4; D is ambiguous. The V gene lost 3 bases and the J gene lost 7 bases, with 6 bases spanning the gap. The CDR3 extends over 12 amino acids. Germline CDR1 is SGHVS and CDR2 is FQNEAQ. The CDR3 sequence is CASSLSGEKLFF. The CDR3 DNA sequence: TGTGCCAGCAGCTTGAGTGGTGAAAAACTGTTTTTT.

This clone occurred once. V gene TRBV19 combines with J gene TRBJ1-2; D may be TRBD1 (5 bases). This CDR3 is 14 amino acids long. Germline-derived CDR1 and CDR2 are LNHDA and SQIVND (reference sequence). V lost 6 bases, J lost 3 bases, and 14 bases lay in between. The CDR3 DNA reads TGTGCCAGTAGCCAGGACGGAGGGGACTATGGCTACACCTTC. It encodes CASSQDGGDYGYTF.

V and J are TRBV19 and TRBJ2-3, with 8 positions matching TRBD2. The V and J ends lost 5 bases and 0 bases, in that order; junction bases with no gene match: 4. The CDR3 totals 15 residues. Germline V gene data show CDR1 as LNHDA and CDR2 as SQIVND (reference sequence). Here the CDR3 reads CASSRPSGSTDTQYF. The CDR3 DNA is TGTGCCAGTAGTCGTCCTAGCGGGAGCACAGATACGCAGTATTTT.

CDR3 region: CASRNTGNYGYTF. As DNA, the CDR3 is TGTGCCAGCAGGAATACAGGGAACTATGGCTACACCTTC. The chain carries TRBV12-3 or TRBV12-4 and TRBJ1-2; D is possibly TRBD1 (6 bases). This CDR3 region has 13 residues. Trimming removed 6 bases from V and 2 bases from J, with 10 bases in between.

DNA for the CDR3: TGTGCCAGCAGCGGGAGACAGGGTTACGAGACCCAGTACTTC. This sequence encodes CASSGRQGYETQYF. This chain uses TRBV5-4 with TRBJ2-5, with 7 bases aligning to TRBD1. The CDR3 runs to 14 residues. Losses at the gene ends were 4 bases for V and 5 bases for J; bases not matched to a gene: 8. Germline CDR1 reads SGHNT; CDR2 reads YYREEE (reference sequence).

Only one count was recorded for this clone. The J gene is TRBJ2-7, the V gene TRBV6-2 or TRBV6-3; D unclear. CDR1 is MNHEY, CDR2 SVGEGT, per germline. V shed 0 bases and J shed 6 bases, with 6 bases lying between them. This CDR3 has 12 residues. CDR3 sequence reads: CASSYSSGEQYF. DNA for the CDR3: TGTGCCAGCAGTTACTCGAGTGGCGAGCAGTACTTC.

DNA for the CDR3: TGTGCCAGCAGCTTGAAGGGCGACAGGCAACAGCCCCAGCATTTT. It specifies CASSLKGDRQQPQHF. This chain uses TRBV5-4 with TRBJ1-5; D is possibly TRBD1 (6 bases). Germline lookup yields CDR1 SGHNT and CDR2 YYREEE (reference sequence). V shed 1 base and J shed 7 bases, with 15 bases lying between them. The CDR3 sequence is 15 residues long.

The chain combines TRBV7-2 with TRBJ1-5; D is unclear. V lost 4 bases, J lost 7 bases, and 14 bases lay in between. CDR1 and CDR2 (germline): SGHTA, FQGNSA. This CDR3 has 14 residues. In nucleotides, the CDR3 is TGTGCCAGCAGCTCCCGTGAGGGCCGGCAGCCCCAGCATTTT. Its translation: CASSSREGRQPQHF.

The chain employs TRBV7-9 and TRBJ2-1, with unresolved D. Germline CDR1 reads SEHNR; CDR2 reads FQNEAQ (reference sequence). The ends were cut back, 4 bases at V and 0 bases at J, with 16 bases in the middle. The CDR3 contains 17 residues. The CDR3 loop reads CASSSLLSVLSYNEQFF. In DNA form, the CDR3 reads TGTGCCAGCAGCTCACTTCTTTCCGTGCTCTCCTACAATGAGCAGTTCTTC.

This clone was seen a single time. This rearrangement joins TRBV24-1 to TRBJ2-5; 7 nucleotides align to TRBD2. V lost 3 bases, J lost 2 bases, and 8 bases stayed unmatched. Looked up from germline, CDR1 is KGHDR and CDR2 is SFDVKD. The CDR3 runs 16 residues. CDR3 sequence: CATSDGPSGLQETQYF. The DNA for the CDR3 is TGTGCCACCAGTGATGGGCCTAGCGGACTACAAGAGACCCAGTACTTC.

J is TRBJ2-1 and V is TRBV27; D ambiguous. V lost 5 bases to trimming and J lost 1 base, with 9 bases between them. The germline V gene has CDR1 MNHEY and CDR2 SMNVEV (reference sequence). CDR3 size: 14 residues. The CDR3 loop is CASSPVMSYNEQFF. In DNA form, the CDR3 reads TGTGCCAGCAGTCCTGTTATGTCCTACAATGAGCAGTTCTTC.

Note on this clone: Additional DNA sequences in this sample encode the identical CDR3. The CDR3 region is CASSPAGQETQYF. In DNA, the CDR3 is TGTGCCAGCTCACCAGCGGGGCAAGAGACCCAGTACTTC. This chain connects TRBV18 to TRBJ2-5; D is possibly TRBD2 (6 bases). Germline CDR1 reads KGHSH; CDR2 reads LQKENI. V dropped 2 bases and J dropped 2 bases, with 6 bases sitting between them. The CDR3 covers 13 residues.

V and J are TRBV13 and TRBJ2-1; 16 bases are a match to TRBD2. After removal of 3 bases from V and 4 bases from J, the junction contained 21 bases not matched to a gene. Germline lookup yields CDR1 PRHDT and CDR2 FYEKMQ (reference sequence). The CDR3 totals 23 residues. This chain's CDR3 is CASSFAWRGQGLAGGGLYNEQFF. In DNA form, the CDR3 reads TGTGCCAGCAGCTTTGCTTGGAGGGGCCAGGGACTAGCGGGAGGGGGGTTGTACAATGAGCAGTTCTTC.